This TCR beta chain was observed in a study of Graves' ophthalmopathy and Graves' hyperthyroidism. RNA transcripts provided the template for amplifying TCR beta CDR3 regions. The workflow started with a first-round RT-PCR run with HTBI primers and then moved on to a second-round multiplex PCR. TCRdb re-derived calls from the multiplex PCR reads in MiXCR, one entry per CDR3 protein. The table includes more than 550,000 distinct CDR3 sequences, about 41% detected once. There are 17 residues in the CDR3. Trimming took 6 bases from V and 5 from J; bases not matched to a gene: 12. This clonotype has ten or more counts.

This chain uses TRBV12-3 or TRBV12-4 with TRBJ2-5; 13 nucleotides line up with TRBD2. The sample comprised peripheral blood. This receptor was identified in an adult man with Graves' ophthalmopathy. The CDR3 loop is CASSPRTSGSFRETQYF. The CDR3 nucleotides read TGTGCCAGCAGCCCTCGGACTAGCGGGAGCTTCAGGGAGACCCAGTACTTC.